The clone carrying this T cell receptor beta chain appeared a few times. Antigen unknown. Trimming left V 3 bases short and J 8 bases short, with 17 bases between. This CDR3 has 15 amino acids. CDR1 is MGHDK, CDR2 SYGVNS, per germline. This sample is part of a study of beta chain features in type 1 diabetes. Reverse transcription of all isolated RNA meant that expressed TCRB transcripts were sequenced. Repertoires were generated with immunoSEQ multiplex PCR, while TCRdb's copy carries only in-frame clones and drops some. The sample has roughly 290,000 clones, around 16% seen once. Study-level results: Junctions at VDJ sites from type 1 diabetes patients had fewer insertions and more deletions. Shorter TCRB CDR3s, moderately but significantly so, marked every one of the four CD4+ subsets in Type 1 diabetes patients.

This receptor was obtained from a man aged 18 to 30 with type 1 diabetes. The sample consisted of naive CD4+ T cells from blood. The rearrangement uses TRBV25-1 and TRBJ1-3, with D unresolved. CDR3 DNA: TGTGCCAGCAGTGACCGCCGGTCACCTACGGACACCATATATTTT. Its translation: CASSDRRSPTDTIYF.